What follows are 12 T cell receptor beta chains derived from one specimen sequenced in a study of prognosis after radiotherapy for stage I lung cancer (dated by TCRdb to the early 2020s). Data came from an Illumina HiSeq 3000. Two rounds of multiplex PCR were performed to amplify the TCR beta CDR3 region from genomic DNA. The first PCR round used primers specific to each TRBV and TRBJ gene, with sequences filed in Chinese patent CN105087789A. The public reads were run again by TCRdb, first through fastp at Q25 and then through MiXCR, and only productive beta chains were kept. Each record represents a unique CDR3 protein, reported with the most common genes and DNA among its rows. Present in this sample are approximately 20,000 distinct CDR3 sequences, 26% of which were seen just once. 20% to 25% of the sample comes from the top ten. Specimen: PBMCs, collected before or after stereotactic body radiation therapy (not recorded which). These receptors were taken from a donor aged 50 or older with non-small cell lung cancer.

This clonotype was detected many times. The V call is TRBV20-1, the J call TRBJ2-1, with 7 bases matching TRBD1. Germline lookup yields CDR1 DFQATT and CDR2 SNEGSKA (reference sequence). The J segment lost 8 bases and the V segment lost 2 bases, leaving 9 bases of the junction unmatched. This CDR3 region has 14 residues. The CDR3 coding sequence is TGCAGTGCTAGAACAGGGGCCCACTATGATGAGCAGTTCTTC. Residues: CSARTGAHYDEQFF.

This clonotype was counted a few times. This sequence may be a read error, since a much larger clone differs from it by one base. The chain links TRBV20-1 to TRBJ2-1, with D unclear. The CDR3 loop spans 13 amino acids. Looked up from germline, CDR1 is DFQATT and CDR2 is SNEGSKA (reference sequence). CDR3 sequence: CGARDFRYNEQFF. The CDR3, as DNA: TGCGGTGCTAGAGATTTCAGGTACAATGAGCAGTTCTTC.

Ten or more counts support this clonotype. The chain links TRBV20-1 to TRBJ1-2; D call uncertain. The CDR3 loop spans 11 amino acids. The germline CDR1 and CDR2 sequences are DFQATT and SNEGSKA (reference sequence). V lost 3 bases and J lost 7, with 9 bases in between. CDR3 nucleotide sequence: TGCAGTGCTAGTATACAGTCTGGCTACACCTTC. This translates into CSASIQSGYTF.

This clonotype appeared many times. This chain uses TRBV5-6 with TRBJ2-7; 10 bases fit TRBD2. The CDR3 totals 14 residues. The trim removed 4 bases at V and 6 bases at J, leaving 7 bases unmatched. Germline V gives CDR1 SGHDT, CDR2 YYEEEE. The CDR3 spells CASSALAGAIEQYF. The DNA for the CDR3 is TGTGCCAGCAGCGCTCTAGCGGGAGCAATCGAGCAGTACTTC.

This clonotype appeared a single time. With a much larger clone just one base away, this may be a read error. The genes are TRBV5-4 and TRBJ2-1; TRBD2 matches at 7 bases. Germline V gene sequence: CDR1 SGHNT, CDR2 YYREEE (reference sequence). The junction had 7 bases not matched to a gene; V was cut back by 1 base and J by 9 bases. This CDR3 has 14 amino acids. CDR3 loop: CASSLREAWCEQFF. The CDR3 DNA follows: TGTGCCAGCAGCTTGCGGGAGGCTTGGTGTGAGCAGTTCTTC.

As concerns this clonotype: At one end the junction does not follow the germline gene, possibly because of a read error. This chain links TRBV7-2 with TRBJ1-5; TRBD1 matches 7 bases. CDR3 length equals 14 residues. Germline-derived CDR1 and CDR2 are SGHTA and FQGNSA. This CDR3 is CASSDRVSNKPQHF. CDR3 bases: TGTGCCAGCAGCGACAGGGTGAGCAATAAGCCCCAGCATTTT. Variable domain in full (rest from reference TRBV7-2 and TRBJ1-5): GAGVSQSPSNKVTEKGKDVELRCDPISGHTALYWYRQSLGQGLEFLIYFQGNSAPDKSGLPSDRFSAERTGGSVSTLTIQRTQQEDSAVYLCASSDRVSNKPQHFGDGTRLSIL.

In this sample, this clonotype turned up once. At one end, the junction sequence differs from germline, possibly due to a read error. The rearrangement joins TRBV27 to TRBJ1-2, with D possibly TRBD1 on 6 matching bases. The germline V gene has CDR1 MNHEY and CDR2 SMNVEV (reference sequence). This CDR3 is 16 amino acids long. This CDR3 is CASSHWSGGLSGGYTF. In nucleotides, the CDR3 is TGCGCCAGCAGTCACTGGTCGGGGGGGCTTTCTGGGGGCTACACCTTC.

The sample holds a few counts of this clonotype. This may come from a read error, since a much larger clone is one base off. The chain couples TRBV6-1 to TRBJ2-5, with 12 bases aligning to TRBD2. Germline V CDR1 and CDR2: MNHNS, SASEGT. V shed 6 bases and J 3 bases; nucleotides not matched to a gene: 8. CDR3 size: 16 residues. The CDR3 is CASRIRTSGVEETQYF. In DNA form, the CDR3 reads TGTGCCAGCAGGATAAGGACTAGCGGGGTGGAAGAGACCCAGTACTTC.

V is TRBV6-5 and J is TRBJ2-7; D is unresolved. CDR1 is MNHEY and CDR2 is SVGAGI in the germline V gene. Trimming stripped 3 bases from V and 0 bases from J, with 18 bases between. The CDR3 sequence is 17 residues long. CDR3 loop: CASSYQLTYTASYEQYF. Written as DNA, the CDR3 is TGTGCCAGCAGTTATCAACTTACATACACCGCCTCCTACGAGCAGTACTTC.

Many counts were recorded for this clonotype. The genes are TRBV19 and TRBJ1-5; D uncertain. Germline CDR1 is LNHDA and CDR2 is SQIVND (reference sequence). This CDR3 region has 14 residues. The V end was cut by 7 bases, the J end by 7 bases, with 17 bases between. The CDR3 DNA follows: TGTGCCAGTAAAAAGGAGGGAGTGGGCCAGCCCCAGCATTTT. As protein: CASKKEGVGQPQHF. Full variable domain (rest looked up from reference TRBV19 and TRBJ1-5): DGGITQSPKYLFRKEGQNVTLSCEQNLNHDAMYWYRQDPGQGLRLIYYSQIVNDFQKGDIAEGYSVSREKKESFPLTVTSAQKNPTAFYLCASKKEGVGQPQHFGDGTRLSIL.

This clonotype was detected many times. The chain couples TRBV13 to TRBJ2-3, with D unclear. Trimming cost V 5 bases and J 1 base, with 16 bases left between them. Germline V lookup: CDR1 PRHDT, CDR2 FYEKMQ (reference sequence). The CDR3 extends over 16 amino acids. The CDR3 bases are TGTGCCAGCAGCCCCAAGGACCTGGGTGGCACAGATACGCAGTATTTT. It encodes CASSPKDLGGTDTQYF.

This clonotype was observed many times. CDR3 residues: CASSQSRVPTVYGYTF. The CDR3 DNA reads TGTGCCAGCAGCCAATCCCGTGTCCCGACCGTTTATGGCTACACCTTC. The genes are TRBV16 and TRBJ1-2; no clear D. Germline CDR1 KGHSY, CDR2 FQNENV. With 0 bases removed from V and 5 bases from J, the gap between germline ends came to 16 bases. The CDR3 sequence is 16 residues long. Filled out from reference TRBV16 and TRBJ1-2, the complete variable domain reads GEEVAQTPKHLVRGEGQKAKLYCAPIKGHSYVFWYQQVLKNEFKFLISFQNENVFDETGMPKERFSAKCLPNSPCSLEIQATKLEDSAVYFCASSQSRVPTVYGYTFGSGTRLTVV.